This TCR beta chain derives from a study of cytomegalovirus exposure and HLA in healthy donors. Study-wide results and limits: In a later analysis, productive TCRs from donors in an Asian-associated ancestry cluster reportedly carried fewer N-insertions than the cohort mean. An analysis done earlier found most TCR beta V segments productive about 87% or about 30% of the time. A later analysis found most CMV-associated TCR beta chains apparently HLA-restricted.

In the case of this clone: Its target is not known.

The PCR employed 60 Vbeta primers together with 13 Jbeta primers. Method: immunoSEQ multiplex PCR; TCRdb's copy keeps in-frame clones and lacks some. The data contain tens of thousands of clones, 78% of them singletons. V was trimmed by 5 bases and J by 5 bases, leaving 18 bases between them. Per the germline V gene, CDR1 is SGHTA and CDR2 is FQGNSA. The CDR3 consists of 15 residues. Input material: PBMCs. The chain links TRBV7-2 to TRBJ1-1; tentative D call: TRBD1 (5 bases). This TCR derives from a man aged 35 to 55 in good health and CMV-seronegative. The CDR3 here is CASSPARVRVTEAFF. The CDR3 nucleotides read TGTGCCAGCAGCCCCGCCCGGGTCAGGGTAACTGAAGCTTTCTTT.